What follows is one T cell receptor beta chain and its context. Germline assignment: CDR1 MGHRA and CDR2 YSYEKL. The length of the CDR3 is 17 residues. V shed 1 base and J 9 bases; nucleotides not matched to a gene: 11. The record originates from a study of cytomegalovirus exposure and HLA in healthy donors. Assay: immunoSEQ multiplex PCR; the TCRdb copy retains only in-frame clones and omits some. This table holds 55,000 to 75,000 clones, around 96% found once. The TCR was taken from a man aged 18 to 35 in good health and CMV-seropositive. This chain joins TRBV4-1 and TRBJ2-1, with TRBD2 matching 11 bases. The sequencing sample was made of PBMCs. The CDR3 bases are TGCGCCAGCAGCCAAGGCCAGCTAATCGGACTAGCGGGTGAGCAGTTCTTC. Translated, it gives CASSQGQLIGLAGEQFF.